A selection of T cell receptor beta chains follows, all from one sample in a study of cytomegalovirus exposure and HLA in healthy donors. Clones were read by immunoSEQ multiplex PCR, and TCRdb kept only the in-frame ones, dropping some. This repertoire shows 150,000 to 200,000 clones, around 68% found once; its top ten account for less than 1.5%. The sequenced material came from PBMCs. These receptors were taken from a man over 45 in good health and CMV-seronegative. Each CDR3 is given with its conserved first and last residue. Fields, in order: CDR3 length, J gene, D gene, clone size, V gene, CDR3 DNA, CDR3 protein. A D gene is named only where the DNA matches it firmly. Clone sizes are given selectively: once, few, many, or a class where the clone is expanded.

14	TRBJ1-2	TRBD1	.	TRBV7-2	TGTGCCAGCAGAGATCCGGGACAGGGAGCTGGCTACACCTTC	CASRDPGQGAGYTF
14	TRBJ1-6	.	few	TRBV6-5	TGTGCCAGCAATAAGGGGGAACAAAATTCACCCCTCCACTTT	CASNKGEQNSPLHF
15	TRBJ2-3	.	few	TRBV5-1	TGCGCCAGCAGCTTGACAGGGAGAGACACAGATACGCAGTATTTT	CASSLTGRDTDTQYF
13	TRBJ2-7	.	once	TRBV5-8	TGTGCCAGCTGCCAGGACAGAACCTACGAGCAGTACTTC	CASCQDRTYEQYF
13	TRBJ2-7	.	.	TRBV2	TGTGCCAGCAGTGCCGGGAGCTCCTACGAGCAGTACTTC	CASSAGSSYEQYF
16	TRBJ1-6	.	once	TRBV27	TGTGCCAGCAGTTTATATTGGCCCAGGGGCAATTCACCCCTCCACTTT	CASSLYWPRGNSPLHF
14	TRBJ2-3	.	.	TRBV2	TGTGCCAGCAGTGGATACATAAGCACAGATACGCAGTATTTT	CASSGYISTDTQYF
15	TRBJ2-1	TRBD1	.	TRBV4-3	TGCGCCAGCAGCCAAGAGGGACAGGGGTTGGGTGAGCAGTTCTTC	CASSQEGQGLGEQFF
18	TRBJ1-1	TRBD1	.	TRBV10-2	TGCGCCAGCAGTGAGTCGGTGGGGGACAGGGGGGCGAACACTGAAGCTTTCTTT	CASSESVGDRGANTEAFF
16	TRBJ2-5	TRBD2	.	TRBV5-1	TGCGCCAGCAGCTTGACGCCAGCGGGGGGGGGAGAGACCCAGTACTTC	CASSLTPAGGGETQYF
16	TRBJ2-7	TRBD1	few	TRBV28	TGTGCCAGCAGTTCTCCAGGACAGGGGGTCTCCTACGAGCAGTACTTC	CASSSPGQGVSYEQYF
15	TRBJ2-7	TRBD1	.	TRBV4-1	TGCGCCAGCAGCTTCGGGAGACAGGGGTCCTACGAGCAGTACTTC	CASSFGRQGSYEQYF
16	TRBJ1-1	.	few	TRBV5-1	TGCGCCAGCAGCTTATCTCCCTCCCTGGGGAGGACTGAAGCTTTCTTT	CASSLSPSLGRTEAFF
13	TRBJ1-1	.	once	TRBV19	TGTGCCAGTAGTGCCAACTCCGGGACTGAAGCTTTCTTT	CASSANSGTEAFF
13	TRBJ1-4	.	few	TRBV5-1	TGCGCCAGCAGCTTCGGTGTTAATGAAAAACTGTTTTTT	CASSFGVNEKLFF
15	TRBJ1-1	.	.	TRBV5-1	TGCGCCAGCAGCTTGATGAGAGAAGTGAACACTGAAGCTTTCTTT	CASSLMREVNTEAFF
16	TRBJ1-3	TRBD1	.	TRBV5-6	TGTGCCAGCAGCTTTTCCGTGACAGGGAAAAGGCACACCATATATTTT	CASSFSVTGKRHTIYF
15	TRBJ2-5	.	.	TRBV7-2	TGTGCCAGCAGCTTTCAACTGCGGGTTAGGGAGACCCAGTACTTC	CASSFQLRVRETQYF
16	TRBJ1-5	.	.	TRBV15	TGTGCCACCAGCAGAGATACTGCAGGGATGGGGCAGCCCCAGCATTTT	CATSRDTAGMGQPQHF
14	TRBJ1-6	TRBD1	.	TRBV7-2	TGTGCCAGCAGGACGGACAGGCTAAATTCACCCCTCCACTTT	CASRTDRLNSPLHF
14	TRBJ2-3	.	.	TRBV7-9	TGTGCCAGCAGCTTAGGCAGGAGCACAGATACGCAGTATTTT	CASSLGRSTDTQYF
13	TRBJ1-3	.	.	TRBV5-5	TGTGCCAGCAGCTTGGCCGGGGGAAACACCATATATTTT	CASSLAGGNTIYF